This TCR beta chain was recorded in a study of blood T cell repertoires in COVID-19. On the study more broadly: PBMCs, B-cell-depleted T cells, or T cells provided the cDNA or gDNA that made up the material.

The length of the CDR3 is 16 residues. V lost 4 bases to trimming and J lost 4 bases; unmatched junction nucleotides: 14. CDR1 and CDR2 (germline): SGHRS, YFSETQ. Per the original data handling: The authors estimated nucleated cell counts from reference gene primer amplification. The table came from immunoSEQ multiplex PCR; TCRdb's copy has only in-frame clones and leaves some out. The V and J calls and clone size come from that table; D and trimming were worked out from the DNA. The profile covers roughly 90,000 clones, with approximately 86% appearing a single time and around 3.1% taken by the ten largest.

The TCR originated in a man over 45 with acute or convalescent COVID-19. The chain carries TRBV5-1 and TRBJ2-7; the match to TRBD2 covers 7 bases. Sequencing was performed on peripheral blood. Written as DNA, the CDR3 is TGCGCCAGCAGCCGGGTGATGGCGGGAGCGGGTTACGAGCAGTACTTC. Translating gives CASSRVMAGAGYEQYF.